This TCR beta chain was captured by sequencing in a study of identical twins. Study results and limitations: These conclusions were based on statistical analysis (cross-sectional, not following the same donors). Fewer insertions marked abundant cord blood beta clonotypes; young adult naive trended weakly, memory not at all.

Unique molecular identifiers were present on the cDNA, and a universal primer site came from template switching. TCRdb reanalysed the 5' RACE reads using MiXCR and keeps one entry per CDR3 protein. The profile covers approximately 500,000 distinct CDR3 sequences, with 24% appearing a single time and roughly 2.8% taken by the ten largest. This clonotype was seen a handful of times. Its antigen is not known. This CDR3 has 12 amino acids. CDR1 and CDR2 (germline): DFQATT, SNEGSKA (reference sequence). Trimming took off 4 bases at V and 3 bases at J, with 7 bases between the two ends. These data also featured in a second study, about T cells expressing NK-cell markers. This second study says: Dominant NKG2C+ clonotypes made up roughly 1.0-7.5% of CD8+ T cells in 5 or 6 donors.

This chain connects TRBV20-1 to TRBJ2-1, with D unresolved. The material sequenced was CD4+ T cells sorted from blood. This receptor was obtained from a woman aged 18-30 years in good health. The CDR3 DNA follows: TGCAGTGCTAACGATGACTACAATGAGCAGTTCTTC. Protein: CSANDDYNEQFF.